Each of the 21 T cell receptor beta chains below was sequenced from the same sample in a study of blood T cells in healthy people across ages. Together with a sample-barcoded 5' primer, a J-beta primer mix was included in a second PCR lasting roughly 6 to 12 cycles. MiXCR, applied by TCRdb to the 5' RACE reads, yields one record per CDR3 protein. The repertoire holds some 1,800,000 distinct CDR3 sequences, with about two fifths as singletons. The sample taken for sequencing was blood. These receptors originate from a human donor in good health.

The CDR3 here is CASSPSNREGYGYTF. CDR3 in DNA: TGCGCCAGCAGCCCCAGTAATCGGGAGGGGTATGGCTACACCTTC. The chain joins TRBV4-3 to TRBJ1-2, with TRBD1 as a possible D gene (5 bases). The CDR3 has 15 amino acids. The V and J ends lost 4 bases and 5 bases respectively, with 17 bases between them. Germline-derived CDR1 and CDR2 are LGHNA and YSLEER.

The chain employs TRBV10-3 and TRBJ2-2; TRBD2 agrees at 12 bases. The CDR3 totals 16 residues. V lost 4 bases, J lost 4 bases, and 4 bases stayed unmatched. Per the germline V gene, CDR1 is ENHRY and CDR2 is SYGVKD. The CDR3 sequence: CAISALAGGSTGELFF. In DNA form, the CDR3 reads TGTGCCATCAGTGCACTAGCGGGGGGCTCCACCGGGGAGCTGTTTTTT.

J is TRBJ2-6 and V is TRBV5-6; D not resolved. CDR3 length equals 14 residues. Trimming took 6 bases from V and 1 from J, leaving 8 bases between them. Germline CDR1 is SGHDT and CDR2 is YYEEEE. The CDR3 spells CASIVGSGANVLTF. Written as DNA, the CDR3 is TGTGCCAGCATCGTTGGATCTGGGGCCAACGTCCTGACTTTC.

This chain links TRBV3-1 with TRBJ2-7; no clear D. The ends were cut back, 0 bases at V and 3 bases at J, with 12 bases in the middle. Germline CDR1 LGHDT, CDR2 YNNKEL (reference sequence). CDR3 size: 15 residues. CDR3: CASSQDLPHGYEQYF. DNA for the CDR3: TGTGCCAGCAGCCAAGATCTTCCCCATGGCTACGAGCAGTACTTC.

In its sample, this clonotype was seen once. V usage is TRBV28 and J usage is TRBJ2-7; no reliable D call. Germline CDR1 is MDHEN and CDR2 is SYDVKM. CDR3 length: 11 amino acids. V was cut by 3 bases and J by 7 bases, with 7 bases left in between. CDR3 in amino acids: CASSFSEEQYV. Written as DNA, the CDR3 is TGTGCCAGCAGTTTCTCTGAGGAGCAGTACGTC.

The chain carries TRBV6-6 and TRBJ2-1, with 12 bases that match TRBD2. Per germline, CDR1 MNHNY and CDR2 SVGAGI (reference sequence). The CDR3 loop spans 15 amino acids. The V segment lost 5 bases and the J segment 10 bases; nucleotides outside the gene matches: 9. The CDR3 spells CASSQGLAGFPEQFF. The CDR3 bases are TGTGCCAGCAGTCAGGGACTAGCGGGTTTCCCCGAGCAGTTCTTC.

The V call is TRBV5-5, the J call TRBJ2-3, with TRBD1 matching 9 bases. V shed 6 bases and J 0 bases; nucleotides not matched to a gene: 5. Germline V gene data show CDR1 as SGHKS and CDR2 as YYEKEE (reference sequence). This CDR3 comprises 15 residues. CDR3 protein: CASTQGQGSTDTQYF. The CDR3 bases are TGTGCCAGCACCCAGGGACAGGGAAGCACAGATACGCAGTATTTT.

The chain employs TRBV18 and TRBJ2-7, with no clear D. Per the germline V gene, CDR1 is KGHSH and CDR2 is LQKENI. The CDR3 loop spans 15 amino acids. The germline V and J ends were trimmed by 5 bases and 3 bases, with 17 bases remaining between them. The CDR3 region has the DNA TGTGCCAGCTCATCCTCGGTGGTAGTAAACTACGAGCAGTACTTC. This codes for CASSSSVVVNYEQYF. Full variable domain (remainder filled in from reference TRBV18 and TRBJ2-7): NAGVMQNPRHLVRRRGQEARLRCSPMKGHSHVYWYRQLPEEGLKFMVYLQKENIIDESGMPKERFSAEFPKEGPSILRIQQVVRGDSAAYFCASSSSVVVNYEQYFGPGTRLTVT.

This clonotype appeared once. The CDR3 sequence: CASSVGRFANYGYTF. The CDR3 bases are TGTGCCAGCAGCGTGGGGCGTTTTGCTAACTATGGCTACACCTTC. V gene TRBV5-6 combines with J gene TRBJ1-2, with D perhaps TRBD1 (5 bases). V was clipped by 4 bases and J by 0 bases, with 13 bases between them. Germline CDR1 reads SGHDT; CDR2 reads YYEEEE. This CDR3 spans 15 amino acids.

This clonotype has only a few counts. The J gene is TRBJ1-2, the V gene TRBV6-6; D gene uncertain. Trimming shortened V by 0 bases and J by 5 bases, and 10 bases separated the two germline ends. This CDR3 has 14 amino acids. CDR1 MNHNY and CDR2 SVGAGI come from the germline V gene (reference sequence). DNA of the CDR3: TGTGCCAGCAGTTACTCGGACGGGGATTATGGCTACACCTTC. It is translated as CASSYSDGDYGYTF.

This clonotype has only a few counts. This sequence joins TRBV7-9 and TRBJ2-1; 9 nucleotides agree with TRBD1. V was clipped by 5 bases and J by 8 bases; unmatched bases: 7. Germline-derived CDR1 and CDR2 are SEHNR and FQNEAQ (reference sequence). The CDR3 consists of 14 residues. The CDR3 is CASSTRDRVDEQFF. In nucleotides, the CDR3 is TGTGCCAGCAGCACCCGGGACAGGGTTGATGAGCAGTTCTTC.

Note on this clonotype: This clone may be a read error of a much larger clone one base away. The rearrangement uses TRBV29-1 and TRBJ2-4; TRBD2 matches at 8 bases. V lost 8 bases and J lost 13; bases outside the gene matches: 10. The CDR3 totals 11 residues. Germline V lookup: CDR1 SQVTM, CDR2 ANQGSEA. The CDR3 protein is CSIGLANEQYF. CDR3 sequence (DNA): TGCAGCATAGGACTAGCCAATGAGCAGTACTTC.

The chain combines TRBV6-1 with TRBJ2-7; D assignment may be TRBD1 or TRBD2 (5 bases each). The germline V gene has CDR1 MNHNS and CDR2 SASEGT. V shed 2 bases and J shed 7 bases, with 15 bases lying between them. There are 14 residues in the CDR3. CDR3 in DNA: TGTGCCAGCAGTGAAATGAAGAAATGGGGGGAGCAGTACTTC. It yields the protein CASSEMKKWGEQYF.

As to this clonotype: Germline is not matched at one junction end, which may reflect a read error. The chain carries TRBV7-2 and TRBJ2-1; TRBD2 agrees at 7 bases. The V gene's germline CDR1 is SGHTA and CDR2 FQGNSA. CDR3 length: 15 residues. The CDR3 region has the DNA TGTGCCAGCAGCCGGGAAGGACTAGTCTACAATGAGCGGTTCTTC. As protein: CASSREGLVYNERFF.

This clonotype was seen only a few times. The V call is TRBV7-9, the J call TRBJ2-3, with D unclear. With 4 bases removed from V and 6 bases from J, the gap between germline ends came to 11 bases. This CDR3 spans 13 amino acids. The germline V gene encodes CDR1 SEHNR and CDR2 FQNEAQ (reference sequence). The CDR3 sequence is CASSSGPRDTQYF. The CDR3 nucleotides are TGTGCCAGCAGCTCCGGACCGAGGGATACGCAGTATTTT.

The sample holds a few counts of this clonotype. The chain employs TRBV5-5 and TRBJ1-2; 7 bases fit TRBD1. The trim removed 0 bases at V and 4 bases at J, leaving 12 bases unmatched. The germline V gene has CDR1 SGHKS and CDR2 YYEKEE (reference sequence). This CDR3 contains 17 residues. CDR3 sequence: CASSLAGTAGFGYGYTF. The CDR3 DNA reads TGTGCCAGCAGCTTGGCCGGGACAGCCGGTTTTGGCTATGGCTACACCTTC.

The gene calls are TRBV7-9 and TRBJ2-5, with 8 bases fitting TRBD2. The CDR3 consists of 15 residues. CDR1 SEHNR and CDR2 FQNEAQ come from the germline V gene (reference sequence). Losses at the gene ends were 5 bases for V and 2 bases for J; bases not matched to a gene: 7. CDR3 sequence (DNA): TGTGCCAGCAGCCTCCCACTAGCGGTGCAAGAGACCCAGTACTTC. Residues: CASSLPLAVQETQYF. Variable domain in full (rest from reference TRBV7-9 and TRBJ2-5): DTGVSQNPRHKITKRGQNVTFRCDPISEHNRLYWYRQTLGQGPEFLTYFQNEAQLEKSRLLSDRFSAERPKGSFSTLEIQRTEQGDSAMYLCASSLPLAVQETQYFGPGTRLLVL.

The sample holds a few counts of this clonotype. CDR3 nucleotide sequence: TGTGCCAGCAGTTACGGGGCCCCCGGGGAGCAGTACTTC. Translation: CASSYGAPGEQYF. The rearrangement joins TRBV6-5 to TRBJ2-7, with D possibly TRBD1 on 5 matching bases. Germline CDR1 is MNHEY and CDR2 is SVGAGI. CDR3 length: 13 residues. V lost 2 bases, J lost 7 bases, and 12 bases lay in between.

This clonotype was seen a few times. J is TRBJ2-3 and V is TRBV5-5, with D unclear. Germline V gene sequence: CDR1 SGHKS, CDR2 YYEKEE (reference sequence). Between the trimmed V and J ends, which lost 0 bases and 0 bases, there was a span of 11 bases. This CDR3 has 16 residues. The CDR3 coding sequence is TGTGCCAGCAGCTTGGCCGGATCCAAGAGCACAGATACGCAGTATTTT. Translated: CASSLAGSKSTDTQYF. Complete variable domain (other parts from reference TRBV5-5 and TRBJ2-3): DAGVTQSPTHLIKTRGQQVTLRCSPISGHKSVSWYQQVLGQGPQFIFQYYEKEERGRGNFPDRFSARQFPNYSSELNVNALLLGDSALYLCASSLAGSKSTDTQYFGPGTRLTVL.

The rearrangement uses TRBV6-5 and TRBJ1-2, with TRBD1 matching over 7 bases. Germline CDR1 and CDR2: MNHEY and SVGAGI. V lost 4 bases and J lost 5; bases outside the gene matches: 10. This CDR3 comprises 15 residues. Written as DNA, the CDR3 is TGTGCCAGCAGTTCCTACGACAGGGAGGGTTATGGCTACACCTTC. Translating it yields CASSSYDREGYGYTF.

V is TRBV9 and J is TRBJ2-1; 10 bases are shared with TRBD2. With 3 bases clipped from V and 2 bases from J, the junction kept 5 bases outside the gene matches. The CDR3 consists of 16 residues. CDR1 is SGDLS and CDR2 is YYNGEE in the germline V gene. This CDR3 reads CASSDQLAGAYNEQFF. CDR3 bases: TGTGCCAGCAGCGATCAGCTAGCGGGGGCCTACAATGAGCAGTTCTTC.